This T cell receptor beta chain was recorded in a study of blood T cell repertoires in COVID-19. Across the study: The origin of the acute and convalescent COVID-19 samples was the United States, Italy and Spain. From T cells, B-cell-depleted T cells, or PBMCs came the material, which was cDNA or gDNA.

Sequencing was performed with immunoSEQ multiplex PCR; in TCRdb, only in-frame clones are kept and a portion is missing. The sample lists 110,000 to 150,000 clones; roughly 88% were seen once. This clone came up a few times. Trimming removed 0 bases at V and 6 bases at J, with 15 bases between. The CDR3 covers 15 residues. From germline, CDR1 is SGHRS and CDR2 YFSETQ. The V and J genes are TRBV5-1 and TRBJ1-2, with a possible D match to TRBD1 (6 bases). The sequencing input was peripheral blood. The source of this sequence is a man between 65 and 80 years old with acute or convalescent COVID-19. The CDR3 sequence: CASSLAGAERNGYTF. As DNA, the CDR3 is TGCGCCAGCAGCTTGGCAGGGGCAGAGAGAAATGGCTACACCTTC.